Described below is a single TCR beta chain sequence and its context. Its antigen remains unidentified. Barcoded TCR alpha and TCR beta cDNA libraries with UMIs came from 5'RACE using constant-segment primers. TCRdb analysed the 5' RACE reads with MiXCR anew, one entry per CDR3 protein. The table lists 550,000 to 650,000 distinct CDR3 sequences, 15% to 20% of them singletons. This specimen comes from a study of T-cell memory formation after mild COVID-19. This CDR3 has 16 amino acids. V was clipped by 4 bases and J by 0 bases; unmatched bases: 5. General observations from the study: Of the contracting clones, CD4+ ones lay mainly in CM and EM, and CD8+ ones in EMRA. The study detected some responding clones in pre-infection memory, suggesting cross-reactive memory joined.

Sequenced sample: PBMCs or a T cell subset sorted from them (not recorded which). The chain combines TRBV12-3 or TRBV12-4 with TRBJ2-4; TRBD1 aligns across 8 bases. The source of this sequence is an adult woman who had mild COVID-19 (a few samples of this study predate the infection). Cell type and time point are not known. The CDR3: CASSWVRGQAKNIQYF. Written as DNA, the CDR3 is TGTGCCAGCAGTTGGGTCAGGGGGCAAGCCAAAAACATTCAGTACTTC.